The rows below give T cell receptor beta chains drawn from one sample of a study of CD8 T cells in Susac syndrome. TCRdb reanalysed the immunoSEQ multiplex PCR reads using MiXCR and keeps one entry per CDR3 protein. The table shows around 170,000 distinct CDR3 sequences, with over 90% occurring only once. The sample consisted of CD8+ T cells from PBMCs. These receptors all stem from a human donor with Susac syndrome. The CDR3 runs from the conserved cysteine through the conserved F or W. The D gene is left open where the match is weak. The size of a clone is reported for some rows only, either as once, few or many, or as a class for expanded clones.

>.|TRBJ1-1|TRBV19|.
TGTGCCAGTAGTATCGGGGGTACGAACACTGAAGCTTTCTTT
CASSIGGTNTEAFF
>.|TRBJ2-4|TRBV2|.
TGTGCCAGCAGAACAATACAGGAGCCAGAGTACTTC
CASRTIQEPEYF
>TRBD1|TRBJ2-3|TRBV10-1|.
TGCGCCAGCAGTTTCCAGGGGGCACATACGCAGTATTTT
CASSFQGAHTQYF
>TRBD2|TRBJ2-2|TRBV4-2|.
TGTGCCAGCAGCGCCGAACGACTAGCGGGAGGGCCAACCGGGGAGCTGTTTTTT
CASSAERLAGGPTGELFF
>.|TRBJ2-1|TRBV9|.
TGTGCCAGCAGCGTAGACGGGACGGGAAGTGAGCAGTTCTTC
CASSVDGTGSEQFF
>TRBD2|TRBJ2-1|TRBV6-2/TRBV6-3|.
TGTGCCAGCACGTGGCTAGCGGGAGGGTCTGAGCAGTTCTTC
CASTWLAGGSEQFF
>TRBD2|TRBJ2-7|TRBV20-1|.
TGCAGTGCTGGGGCTACTAGCGGGGGTTACGAGCAGTACTTC
CSAGATSGGYEQYF
>TRBD1|TRBJ2-1|TRBV6-5|.
TGTGCCAGCAGTAGCCAGGGGGTCGGAGAGCAGTTCTTC
CASSSQGVGEQFF
>.|TRBJ2-2|TRBV19|.
TGTGCCAGTAGTATAGACCCCCTGACAGTGAACACCGGGGAGCTGTTTTTT
CASSIDPLTVNTGELFF
>TRBD2|TRBJ2-7|TRBV4-1|.
TGCGCCAGCAGCCCTTTAGGACTAGCGGGGGGGCTGGCCCTGAGGTCGCAGTACTTC
CASSPLGLAGGLALRSQYF
>TRBD1|TRBJ1-2|TRBV7-9|.
TGTGCCAGCAGCCCTCGGACAGGGCCCAACTATGGCTACACCTTC
CASSPRTGPNYGYTF
>.|TRBJ1-5|TRBV27|.
TGTGCCAGTTCACAGGCGAGAAATAGCAATCAGCCCCAGCATTTT
CASSQARNSNQPQHF
>TRBD1|TRBJ1-6|TRBV11-2|.
TGTGCCAGCAGAAGACCGGGACAGGGTTATTCACCCCTCCACTTT
CASRRPGQGYSPLHF
>.|TRBJ2-5|TRBV5-4|once
TGTGCCAGCAGCAGGAACAACGAAGAGACCCAGTACTTC
CASSRNNEETQYF
>.|TRBJ2-7|TRBV20-1|.
TGCAGTGCTAGAGATTACGGGGCCAGCTCCTACGAGCAGTACTTC
CSARDYGASSYEQYF
>.|TRBJ2-5|TRBV7-9|.
TGTGCCAGCACCCGCCCGGGAAAGCAAGAGACCCAGTACTTC
CASTRPGKQETQYF
>.|TRBJ1-5|TRBV6-6|.
TGTGCCAGCAGCCCCAGACAGGCGGGGCAGCCCCAGCATTTT
CASSPRQAGQPQHF
>TRBD1|TRBJ1-2|TRBV30|.
TGTGCCTGGAGTCGAGGGACAGGGGATTTGTATGGCTACACCTTC
CAWSRGTGDLYGYTF
>TRBD2|TRBJ2-7|TRBV11-2|.
TGTGCCAGCAGTTCCCCGGGGGAGGGCTCCTACGAGCAGTACTTC
CASSSPGEGSYEQYF
>.|TRBJ1-1|TRBV12-3/TRBV12-4|.
TGTGCCAGCAGTTTAACGGGACCCCTGAACACTGAAGCTTTCTTT
CASSLTGPLNTEAFF
>.|TRBJ2-1|TRBV7-3|.
TGTGCCAGCAGCTCACGGGGAGACAGCAATGAGCAGTTCTTC
CASSSRGDSNEQFF
>TRBD2|TRBJ2-7|TRBV20-1|.
TGCAGTGCTAGGGGACTAGCGGGAGCCACCTACGAGCAGTACTTC
CSARGLAGATYEQYF
>TRBD1|TRBJ2-7|TRBV4-1|.
TGCGCCAGCAGCCAAGTAGGCGACAGGGCCCTCGAGCAGTACTTC
CASSQVGDRALEQYF
>TRBD1|TRBJ2-3|TRBV7-3|.
TGTGCCAGCAGCTCTACGGGACAGGGGGTATGGAATACGCAGTATTTT
CASSSTGQGVWNTQYF
>.|TRBJ2-3|TRBV11-2|once
TGTGCCAGCAGCTTAAAAGATACGCAGTATTTT
CASSLKDTQYF
>TRBD2|TRBJ2-7|TRBV27|.
TGTGCCAGCAGTGAAGGGAGACTAGCGGGCGCAAGCTCCTACGAGCAGTACTTC
CASSEGRLAGASSYEQYF
>.|TRBJ1-1|TRBV24-1|.
TGTGCCACCAGTGATGGGGAGACAGGGAACACTGAAGCTTTCTTT
CATSDGETGNTEAFF
>.|TRBJ2-7|TRBV3-1|.
TGTGCCAGCAGCCAATGGGGCAGGGGCTACGAGCAGTACTTC
CASSQWGRGYEQYF
>TRBD1|TRBJ2-3|TRBV30|.
TGTGCCTGGAGTGCCGGACAGGGCTGGGCAGATACGCAGTATTTT
CAWSAGQGWADTQYF
>TRBD2|TRBJ2-1|TRBV29-1|.
TGCAGCGCCAGGCCGCCGGGACTAGTCTCTGCCAATGAGCAGTTCTTC
CSARPPGLVSANEQFF
>TRBD1|TRBJ2-2|TRBV24-1|.
TGTGCCACCAGTGATCCAGGACAGGACACCGGGGAGCTGTTTTTT
CATSDPGQDTGELFF
>TRBD2|TRBJ2-2|TRBV30|.
TGTGCCTGGAGTGTACTGAGCGGGGTTGAGGACACCGGGGAGCTGTTTTTT
CAWSVLSGVEDTGELFF
>.|TRBJ1-3|TRBV7-2|.
TGTGCCAGCAGCTTCCAGACTCTCACTGGAAACACCATATATTTT
CASSFQTLTGNTIYF
>.|TRBJ1-5|TRBV9|.
TGTGCCAGCAGCGTAGATCTAGGGGATGAACCCCAGCATTTT
CASSVDLGDEPQHF
>TRBD2|TRBJ2-1|TRBV12-3/TRBV12-4|.
TGTGCCAGCACCCCGGGGGGGGGTGAGCAGTTCTTC
CASTPGGGEQFF
>.|TRBJ1-2|TRBV13|.
TGTGCCTATGGGAGAAGGGGCGTCTATGGCTACACCTTC
CAYGRRGVYGYTF
>.|TRBJ2-7|TRBV28|.
TGTGCCAGCAAAATAGCAAACGAGCAGTACTTC
CASKIANEQYF